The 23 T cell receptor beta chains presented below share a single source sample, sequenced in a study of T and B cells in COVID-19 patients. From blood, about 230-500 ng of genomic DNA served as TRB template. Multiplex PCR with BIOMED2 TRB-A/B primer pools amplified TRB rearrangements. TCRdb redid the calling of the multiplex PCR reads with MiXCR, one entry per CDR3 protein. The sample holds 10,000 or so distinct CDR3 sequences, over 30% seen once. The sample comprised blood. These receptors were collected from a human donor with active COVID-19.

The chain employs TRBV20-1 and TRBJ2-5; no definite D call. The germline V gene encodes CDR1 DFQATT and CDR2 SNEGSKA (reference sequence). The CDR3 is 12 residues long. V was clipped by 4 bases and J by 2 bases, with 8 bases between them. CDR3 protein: CSATDTQETQYF. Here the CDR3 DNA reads TGCAGTGCTACCGACACGCAAGAGACCCAGTACTTC.

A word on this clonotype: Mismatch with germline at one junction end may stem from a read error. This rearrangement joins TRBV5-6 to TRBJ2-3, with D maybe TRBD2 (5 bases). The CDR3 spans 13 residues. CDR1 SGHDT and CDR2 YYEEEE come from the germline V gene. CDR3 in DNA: TGCGCCAGCAGCCAAGATGTAGGACTTTCGCAGTATTTT. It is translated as CASSQDVGLSQYF. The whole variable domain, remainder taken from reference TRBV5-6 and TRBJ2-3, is DAGVTQSPTHLIKTRGQQVTLRCSPKSGHDTVSWYQQALGQGPQFIFQYYEEEERQRGNFPDRFSGHQFPNYSSELNVNALLLGDSALYLCASSQDVGLSQYFGPGTRLTVL.

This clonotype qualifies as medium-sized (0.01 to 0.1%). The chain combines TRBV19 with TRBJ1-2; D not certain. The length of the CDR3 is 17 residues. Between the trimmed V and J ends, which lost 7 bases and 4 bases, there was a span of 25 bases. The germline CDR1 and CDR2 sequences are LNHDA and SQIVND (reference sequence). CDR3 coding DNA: TGTGCCAGTAACGTAAGGCTTGGTTCGGAAGGATTCTATGGCTACACCTTC. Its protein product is CASNVRLGSEGFYGYTF.

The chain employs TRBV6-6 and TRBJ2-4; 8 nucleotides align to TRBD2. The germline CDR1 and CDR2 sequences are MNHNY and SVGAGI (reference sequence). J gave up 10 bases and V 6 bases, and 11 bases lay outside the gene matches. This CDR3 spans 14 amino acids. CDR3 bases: TGTGCCAGCAGGCCCCGGGGGGGAGACAGAATTCAGTACTTC. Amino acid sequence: CASRPRGGDRIQYF.

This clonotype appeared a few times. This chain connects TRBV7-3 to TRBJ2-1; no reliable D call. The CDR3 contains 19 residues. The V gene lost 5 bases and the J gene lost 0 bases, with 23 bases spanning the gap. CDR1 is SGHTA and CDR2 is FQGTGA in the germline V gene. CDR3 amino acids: CASSPRWGRRVGSYNEQFF. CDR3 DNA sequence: TGTGCCAGCAGCCCCAGGTGGGGAAGAAGGGTGGGCTCCTACAATGAGCAGTTCTTC.

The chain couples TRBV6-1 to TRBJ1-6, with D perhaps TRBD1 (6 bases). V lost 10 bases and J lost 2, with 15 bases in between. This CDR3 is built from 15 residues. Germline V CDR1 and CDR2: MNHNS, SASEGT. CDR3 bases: TGTGCCACCATTAGGGGGGTTGCCTATAATTCACCCCTCCACTTT. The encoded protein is CATIRGVAYNSPLHF.

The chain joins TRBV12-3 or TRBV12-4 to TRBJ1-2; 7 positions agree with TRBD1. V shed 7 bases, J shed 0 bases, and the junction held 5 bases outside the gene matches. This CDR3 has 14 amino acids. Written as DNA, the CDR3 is TGTGCCAGCAACCGACAGGGCTCTAACTATGGCTACACCTTC. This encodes CASNRQGSNYGYTF.

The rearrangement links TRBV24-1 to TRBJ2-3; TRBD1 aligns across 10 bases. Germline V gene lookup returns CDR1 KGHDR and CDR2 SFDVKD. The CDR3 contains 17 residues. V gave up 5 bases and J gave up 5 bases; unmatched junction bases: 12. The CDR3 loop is CATSGVLGTGALDTQYF. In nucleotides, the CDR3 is TGTGCCACCAGTGGGGTCTTGGGGACAGGGGCGTTAGATACGCAGTATTTT.

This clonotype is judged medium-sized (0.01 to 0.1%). The CDR3 DNA follows: TGTGCCAGTAAGGGGACAGGGGGCGGCAATCAGCCCCAGCATTTT. It codes for CASKGTGGGNQPQHF. This rearrangement joins TRBV19 to TRBJ1-5, with 12 bases matching TRBD1. The CDR3 has 15 residues. V shed 7 bases, J shed 2 bases, and the junction held 3 bases outside the gene matches. CDR1 is LNHDA, CDR2 SQIVND, per germline (reference sequence).

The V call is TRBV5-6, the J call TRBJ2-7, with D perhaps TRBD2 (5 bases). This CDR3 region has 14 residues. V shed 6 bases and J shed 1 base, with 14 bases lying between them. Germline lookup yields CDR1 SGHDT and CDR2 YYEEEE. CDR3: CASIRESQSYEQYF. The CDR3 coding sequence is TGTGCCAGCATAAGGGAGAGCCAGTCCTACGAGCAGTACTTC.

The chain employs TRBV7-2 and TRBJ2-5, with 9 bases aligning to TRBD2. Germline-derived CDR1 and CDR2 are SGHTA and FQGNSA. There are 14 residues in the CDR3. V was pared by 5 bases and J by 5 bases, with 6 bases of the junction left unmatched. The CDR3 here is CASSRGGEGETQYF. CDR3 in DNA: TGTGCCAGCAGCCGCGGGGGGGAGGGGGAGACCCAGTACTTC.

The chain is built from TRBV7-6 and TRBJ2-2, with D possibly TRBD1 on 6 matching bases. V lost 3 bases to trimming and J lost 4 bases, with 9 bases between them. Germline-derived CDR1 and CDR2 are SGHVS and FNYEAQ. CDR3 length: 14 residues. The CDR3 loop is CASSLGASTGELFF. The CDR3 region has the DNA TGTGCCAGCAGCTTGGGGGCCTCCACCGGGGAGCTGTTTTTT.

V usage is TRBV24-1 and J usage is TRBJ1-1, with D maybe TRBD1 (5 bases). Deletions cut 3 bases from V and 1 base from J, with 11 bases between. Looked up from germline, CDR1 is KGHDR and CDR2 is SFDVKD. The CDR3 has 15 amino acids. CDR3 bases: TGTGCCACCAGTGATAACGGGGCAGGGAACACTGAAGCTTTCTTT. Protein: CATSDNGAGNTEAFF.

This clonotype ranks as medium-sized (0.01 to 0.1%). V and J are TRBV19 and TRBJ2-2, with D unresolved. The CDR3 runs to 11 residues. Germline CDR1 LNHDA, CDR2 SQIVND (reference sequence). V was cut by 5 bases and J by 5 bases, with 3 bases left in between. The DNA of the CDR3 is TGTGCCAGTAGTTGGACCGGGGAGCTGTTTTTT. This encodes CASSWTGELFF.

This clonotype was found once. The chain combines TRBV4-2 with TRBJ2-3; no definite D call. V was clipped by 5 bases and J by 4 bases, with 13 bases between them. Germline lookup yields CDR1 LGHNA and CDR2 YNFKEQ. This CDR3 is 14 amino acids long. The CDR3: CASSLGTGPDTQYF. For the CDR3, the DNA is TGTGCCAGCAGCTTGGGTACTGGGCCAGATACGCAGTATTTT.

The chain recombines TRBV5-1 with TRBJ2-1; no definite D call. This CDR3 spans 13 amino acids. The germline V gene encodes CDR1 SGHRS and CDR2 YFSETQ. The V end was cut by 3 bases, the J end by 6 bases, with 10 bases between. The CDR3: CASSYELGNEQFF. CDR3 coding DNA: TGCGCCAGCAGCTACGAGCTAGGCAATGAGCAGTTCTTC. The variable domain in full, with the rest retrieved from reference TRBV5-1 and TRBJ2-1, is KAGVTQTPRYLIKTRGQQVTLSCSPISGHRSVSWYQQTPGQGLQFLFEYFSETQRNKGNFPGRFSGRQFSNSRSEMNVSTLELGDSALYLCASSYELGNEQFFGPGTRLTVL.

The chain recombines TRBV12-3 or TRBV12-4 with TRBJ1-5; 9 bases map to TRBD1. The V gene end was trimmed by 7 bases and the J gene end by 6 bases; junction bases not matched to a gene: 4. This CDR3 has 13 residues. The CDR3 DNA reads TGTGCCAGCACCAGGACAGGGGCTCAGCCCCAGCATTTT. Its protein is CASTRTGAQPQHF.

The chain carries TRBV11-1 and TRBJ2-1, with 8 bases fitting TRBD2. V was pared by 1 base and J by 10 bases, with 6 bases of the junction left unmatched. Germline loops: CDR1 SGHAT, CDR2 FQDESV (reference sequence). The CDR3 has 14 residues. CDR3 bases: TGTGCCAGCAGCTTAGATAGCGGGGTCGGGGAGCAGTTCTTC. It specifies CASSLDSGVGEQFF.

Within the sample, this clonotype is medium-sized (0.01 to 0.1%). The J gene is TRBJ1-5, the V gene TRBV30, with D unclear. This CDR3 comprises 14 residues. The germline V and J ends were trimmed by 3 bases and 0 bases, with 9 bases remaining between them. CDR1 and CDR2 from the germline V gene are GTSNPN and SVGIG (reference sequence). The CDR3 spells CAWSPHYSNQPQHF. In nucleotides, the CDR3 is TGTGCCTGGAGCCCTCACTATAGCAATCAGCCCCAGCATTTT.

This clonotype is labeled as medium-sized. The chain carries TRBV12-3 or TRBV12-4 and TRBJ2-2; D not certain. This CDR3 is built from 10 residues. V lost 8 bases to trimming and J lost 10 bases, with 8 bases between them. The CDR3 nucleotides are TGTGCCAGCGGAGCCGTGGAGCTGTTTTTT. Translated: CASGAVELFF.

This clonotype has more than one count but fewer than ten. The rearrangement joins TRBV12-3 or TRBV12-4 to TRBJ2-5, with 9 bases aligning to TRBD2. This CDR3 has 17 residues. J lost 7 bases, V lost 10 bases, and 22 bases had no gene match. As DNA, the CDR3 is TGTGCCATCCTGGTAGGGCTAGCGGGGCCTCCTCGGGGGACCCAGTACTTC. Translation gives CAILVGLAGPPRGTQYF.

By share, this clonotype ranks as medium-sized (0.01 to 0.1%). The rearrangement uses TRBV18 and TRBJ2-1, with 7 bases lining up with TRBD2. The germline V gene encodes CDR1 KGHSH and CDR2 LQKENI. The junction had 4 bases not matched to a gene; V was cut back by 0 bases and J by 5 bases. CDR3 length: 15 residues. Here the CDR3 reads CASSPPGGKDNEQFF. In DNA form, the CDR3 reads TGTGCCAGCTCACCACCGGGGGGGAAGGACAATGAGCAGTTCTTC. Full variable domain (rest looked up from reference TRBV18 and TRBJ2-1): NAGVMQNPRHLVRRRGQEARLRCSPMKGHSHVYWYRQLPEEGLKFMVYLQKENIIDESGMPKERFSAEFPKEGPSILRIQQVVRGDSAAYFCASSPPGGKDNEQFFGPGTRLTVL.

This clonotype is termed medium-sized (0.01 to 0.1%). CDR3 sequence: CASRLNTGELFF. The DNA of the CDR3 is TGTGCCAGCAGGTTGAACACCGGGGAGCTGTTTTTT. V usage is TRBV6-5 and J usage is TRBJ2-2; D is unclear. The V gene lost 6 bases and the J gene lost 1 base, with 3 bases spanning the gap. Germline V gene lookup returns CDR1 MNHEY and CDR2 SVGAGI. This CDR3 has 12 residues.